Below are 30 T cell receptor beta chains sequenced from a single sample in a study of tumor and adjacent non-tumor tissue in lung cancer. The template was RNA from unsorted bulk tissue. Three rounds of nested PCR, following a modified ARM-PCR protocol, produced the TCRbeta library. TCRdb ran MiXCR on the multiplex PCR reads and lists one entry per CDR3 protein. The profile shows 200,000 to 250,000 distinct CDR3 sequences, 71% of them singletons. Sequenced sample: lung tumor tissue. These receptors were taken from a man aged 55 to 69 with non-small cell lung cancer.

Turning to this clonotype: A junction boundary mismatches the germline segment, possibly from a read error. J is TRBJ2-5 and V is TRBV6-5, with 8 bases that match TRBD2. The CDR3 is 14 residues long. Germline values: CDR1 MNHEY, CDR2 SVGAGI. The CDR3 region has the DNA TGTGGCAGCAGTGATACCGGGACCGGGGGGGCCCATTACTTC. Protein product: CGSSDTGTGGAHYF.

The V gene is TRBV29-1, the J gene TRBJ1-2, with D perhaps TRBD1 (5 bases). The CDR3 is 13 residues long. V was trimmed by 5 bases and J by 0 bases, leaving 10 bases between them. Germline CDR1 and CDR2: SQVTM and ANQGSEA. The CDR3 region has the DNA TGCAGCGTTCGACGGGGGGCTAACTATGGCTACACCTTC. Its protein product is CSVRRGANYGYTF.

This clonotype has a handful of counts. DNA of the CDR3: TGTGCCAGCAGTTACCTAGGCCAAGAGACCCAGTACTTC. Its protein is CASSYLGQETQYF. The chain is built from TRBV6-5 and TRBJ2-5; no reliable D call. CDR1 MNHEY and CDR2 SVGAGI come from the germline V gene. V was shortened by 2 bases and J by 1 base, with 5 bases between the two germline ends. This CDR3 has 13 residues.

This clonotype came up once. Its ends do not fully match the called genes, so a read error is possible. The genes are TRBV12-3 or TRBV12-4 and TRBJ2-5; 10 bases agree with TRBD2. CDR3 length: 19 residues. CDR3 sequence: CVSSYRASGRARNQETQYF. CDR3 in DNA: TGTGTCAGCAGTTATCGAGCCAGCGGGAGGGCAAGGAACCAAGAGACTCAGTACTTC.

As for this clonotype: An end of the junction does not agree with germline; a read error may underlie this. The chain recombines TRBV20-1 with TRBJ2-1, with D perhaps being TRBD1 or TRBD2 (6 bases each). The CDR3 spans 17 residues. Germline CDR1 reads DFQATT; CDR2 reads SNEGSKA (reference sequence). Written as DNA, the CDR3 is TGCAGTGCTACCGGGGCAGGGGCGGGGCCCTCCTTCAATGAGCAGTTCTTC. This codes for CSATGAGAGPSFNEQFF.

A word on this clonotype: A single base separates this from a much larger clone, so it may be a read error. J is TRBJ2-3 and V is TRBV20-1; TRBD2 might be the D (5 bases). The germline V gene has CDR1 DFQATT and CDR2 SNEGSKA (reference sequence). V was trimmed by 8 bases and J by 8 bases, leaving 14 bases between them. The CDR3 has 11 amino acids. CDR3 bases: TGCAGTCGAGGGTCCGGAGGTACGCAGTATTTT. Translating it yields CSRGSGGTQYF.

This clonotype appeared a few times. The chain combines TRBV4-1 with TRBJ2-3; possible D gene TRBD1, 7 bases. There are 19 residues in the CDR3. Trimming took 0 bases from V and 0 from J, leaving 19 bases between them. The germline V gene encodes CDR1 MGHRA and CDR2 YSYEKL. This CDR3 is CASSQEGYRRGQSTDTQYF. Here the CDR3 DNA reads TGCGCCAGCAGCCAAGAAGGGTATAGGAGGGGACAGAGCACAGATACGCAGTATTTT.

Concerning this clonotype: Given the absence of the conserved phenylalanine or tryptophan at the CDR3 end, a read error is likely. The CDR3 region is CASSLEGPLGNIQYI. For the CDR3, the DNA is TGTGCCAGCAGCCTAGAGGGGCCCCTAGGGAACATTCAGTACATC. The V and J genes are TRBV13 and TRBJ2-4; D is tentatively TRBD1 or TRBD2 (5 bases each). Trimming cost V 5 bases and J 7 bases, with 18 bases left between them. Germline V lookup: CDR1 PRHDT, CDR2 FYEKMQ (reference sequence). The CDR3 spans 15 residues.

Concerning this clonotype: A clone one base away is much larger, so this may be a read error. The CDR3 sequence: CASSRYLWEENNEQYF. DNA of the CDR3: TGCGCCAGCAGCCGATATCTCTGGGAGGAGAACAACGAGCAGTACTTC. The chain couples TRBV4-3 to TRBJ2-7; D possibly corresponds to TRBD2 (6 bases). CDR1 LGHNA and CDR2 YSLEER come from the germline V gene. The CDR3 contains 16 residues. Trimming shortened V by 4 bases and J by 5 bases, and 21 bases separated the two germline ends.

For this clonotype: Germline and junction disagree at one end, which may indicate a read error. The rearrangement uses TRBV11-2 and TRBJ1-1; perhaps TRBD1 as D (5 bases). The CDR3 loop spans 14 amino acids. CDR1 and CDR2 (germline): SGHAT, FQNNGV. The chain's CDR3 is CTSSLETANTEASF. The DNA for the CDR3 is TGTACCAGCAGCTTAGAGACAGCGAACACTGAAGCTTCCTTT.

A note on this clonotype: At one end, the junction sequence differs from germline, possibly due to a read error. The chain has TRBV11-1 and TRBJ2-7; maybe TRBD2 (6 bases). The germline V gene encodes CDR1 SGHAT and CDR2 FQDESV (reference sequence). The CDR3 runs 14 residues. CDR3 nucleotide sequence: TGTGTCAGCAGCTTTAGAATTTACGGGGGTGAGCAGTACTTC. It yields the protein CVSSFRIYGGEQYF.

The table lists this clonotype with many counts. This rearrangement joins TRBV20-1 to TRBJ2-7, with a weak D call TRBD2 (5 bases). The CDR3 contains 13 residues. The germline V and J ends were trimmed by 3 bases and 3 bases, with 12 bases remaining between them. Germline V CDR1 and CDR2: DFQATT, SNEGSKA (reference sequence). The DNA for the CDR3 is TGCAGTGCTAGGGACTCTCTATACTACGAGCAGTACTTC. Amino acids: CSARDSLYYEQYF.

The V gene is TRBV12-3 or TRBV12-4, the J gene TRBJ2-7; 13 nucleotides line up with TRBD2. The CDR3 is 14 residues long. Trimming removed 1 base from V and 6 bases from J; junction bases left unmatched: 0. This CDR3 is CASSLGTSGSEQYF. CDR3 nucleotide sequence: TGTGCCAGCAGTTTAGGGACTAGCGGGAGCGAGCAGTACTTC.

This clonotype was counted ten times or more. This chain links TRBV5-1 with TRBJ2-4; a possible D gene is TRBD2 (6 bases). This CDR3 is 14 amino acids long. V was cut by 4 bases and J by 1 base, with 9 bases left in between. Germline V gene sequence: CDR1 SGHRS, CDR2 YFSETQ. DNA of the CDR3: TGCGCCAGCAGCATGACTAGTGCCAAAAACATTCAGTACTTC. Its translation: CASSMTSAKNIQYF.

There are many counts of this clonotype. The chain is built from TRBV20-1 and TRBJ2-7, with 9 bases aligning to TRBD2. The CDR3 consists of 14 residues. V was clipped by 4 bases and J by 2 bases; unmatched bases: 6. Germline V lookup: CDR1 DFQATT, CDR2 SNEGSKA (reference sequence). This CDR3 reads CSATRVAGAYEQYF. The DNA of the CDR3 is TGCAGTGCTACCCGGGTAGCGGGGGCCTACGAGCAGTACTTC.

Worth noting for this clonotype: The junction and the germline gene differ at one end; a read error may be behind it. The chain combines TRBV4-2 with TRBJ2-2, with 7 bases that match TRBD1. This CDR3 contains 15 residues. CDR1 and CDR2 from the germline V gene are LGHNA and YNFKEQ. This chain's CDR3 is CASSQGQGDTGELVF. In DNA form, the CDR3 reads TGTGCCAGCAGCCAAGGTCAGGGCGACACAGGGGAGCTGGTTTTT.

The gene calls are TRBV7-9 and TRBJ2-3; 13 bases match TRBD2. V lost 7 bases to trimming and J lost 2 bases; unmatched junction nucleotides: 6. This CDR3 spans 16 amino acids. Germline CDR1 SEHNR, CDR2 FQNEAQ (reference sequence). The CDR3, as DNA: TGTGCCAGCACCGCGGGACTAGCGGGGAACACAGATACGCAGTATTTT. As protein: CASTAGLAGNTDTQYF.

On this clonotype itself: An end of the junction does not agree with germline; a read error may underlie this. The DNA of the CDR3 is TGCGCCAGCAGGCAGGAAGCCTACTACGGGCAGTACTTC. Its protein product is CASRQEAYYGQYF. The rearrangement uses TRBV28 and TRBJ2-7; D gene uncertain. The CDR3 is 13 residues long. The germline CDR1 and CDR2 sequences are MDHEN and SYDVKM.

About this clonotype itself: Because it lacks the conserved phenylalanine or tryptophan at the end, this CDR3 is likely a read error. The chain combines TRBV4-3 with TRBJ2-7, with TRBD1 matching over 11 bases. The CDR3 has 16 amino acids. Trimming at V came to 7 bases and at J to 3 bases, leaving 11 bases not matched to a gene. Per germline, CDR1 LGHNA and CDR2 YSLEER. For the CDR3, the DNA is TGCGCCAGCATTCAGAGCCCCGGGACAGGGGGCTACGAGCAGTACCTC. It is translated as CASIQSPGTGGYEQYL.

This chain links TRBV11-3 with TRBJ2-3, with D unresolved. The CDR3 is made up of 15 amino acids. Germline V CDR1 and CDR2: SGHNT, YENEEA. V gave up 8 bases and J gave up 3 bases, with 18 bases separating them. The CDR3 protein is CASSQTNSSTDTQYF. CDR3 in DNA: TGTGCCAGCTCACAGACGAATAGTAGTACAGATACGCAGTATTTT.

For this clonotype: A much larger clone differs by one base, so this may be a read error. CDR3 nucleotide sequence: TGTGTCAGTACCTCGACGGGGGTTGATACGCAGTATTTT. Its translation is CVSTSTGVDTQYF. This sequence joins TRBV6-6 and TRBJ2-3; D is perhaps TRBD2 (6 bases). The CDR3 has 13 residues. The germline V gene encodes CDR1 MNHNY and CDR2 SVGAGI (reference sequence).

With regard to this clonotype: A clone one base away is much larger, so this may be a read error. CDR3 in amino acids: CASGQSRDRASSPLHF. The DNA for the CDR3 is TGCGCCAGCGGCCAAAGCCGGGACAGAGCAAGTTCACCCCTCCACTTT. The chain is built from TRBV4-1 and TRBJ1-6; 7 bases fit TRBD1. Germline V lookup: CDR1 MGHRA, CDR2 YSYEKL. CDR3 length: 16 amino acids.

This chain uses TRBV12-3 or TRBV12-4 with TRBJ1-6, with D hard to call. This CDR3 region has 13 residues. The ends were cut back, 7 bases at V and 8 bases at J, with 12 bases in the middle. The CDR3 DNA follows: TGTGCCAGCACCACGACTGGGGATTCACCCCTCCACTTT. Encoded protein: CASTTTGDSPLHF.

On this clonotype itself: This sequence may be a read error, since a much larger clone differs from it by one base. The genes are TRBV20-1 and TRBJ1-2; D is ambiguous. The CDR3 sequence is 12 residues long. With 1 base removed from V and 7 bases from J, the gap between germline ends came to 10 bases. Germline loops: CDR1 DFQATT, CDR2 SNEGSKA (reference sequence). CDR3 sequence (DNA): TGCAGTGCTAGAGTCGAGGGCCGTGGCTACACCTTC. It yields the protein CSARVEGRGYTF.

Concerning this clonotype itself: The conserved final phenylalanine or tryptophan is absent from the CDR3, which likely points to a read error. The limits of the CDR3 on the DNA are not certain, so only TCRdb's listed CDR3 is given. The chain joins TRBV20-1 to TRBJ2-3; the table's TRBD1 call for D was not verified on the DNA. CDR1 DFQATT and CDR2 SNEGSKA come from the germline V gene (reference sequence). Inclusive of both ends, the CDR3 amounts to 14 amino acids. This chain's CDR3 is CSALMRGGTDTMYL.

The chain joins TRBV7-9 to TRBJ2-2; 8 positions match TRBD2. This CDR3 comprises 15 residues. V dropped 8 bases and J dropped 0; count of bases not matched to a gene: 5. The germline V gene has CDR1 SEHNR and CDR2 FQNEAQ (reference sequence). CDR3 bases: TGTGCCAGCGGACCGGGACTAGCGAACACCGGGGAGCTGTTTTTT. As protein: CASGPGLANTGELFF.

This clonotype was seen at least ten times. The chain recombines TRBV5-1 with TRBJ1-2; D uncertain. The CDR3 has 13 residues. CDR1 and CDR2 from the germline V gene are SGHRS and YFSETQ. Trimming left V 4 bases short and J 2 bases short, with 9 bases between. This CDR3 is CASSRMANYGYTF. DNA of the CDR3: TGCGCCAGCAGCAGGATGGCGAACTATGGCTACACCTTC.

This clonotype was detected only a few times. The chain links TRBV6-5 to TRBJ2-7; TRBD1 matches at 7 bases. CDR1 MNHEY and CDR2 SVGAGI come from the germline V gene. V lost 6 bases, J lost 5 bases, and 13 bases stayed unmatched. The CDR3 has 15 amino acids. This CDR3 reads CASRPRQGGAHEQYF. Here the CDR3 DNA reads TGTGCCAGCAGACCGCGACAGGGTGGGGCCCACGAGCAGTACTTC.

This clonotype has a count of ten or more. This chain connects TRBV6-5 to TRBJ2-7, with D perhaps matching TRBD2 (6 bases). The V end was cut by 3 bases, the J end by 6 bases, with 18 bases between. CDR1 is MNHEY, CDR2 SVGAGI, per germline. This CDR3 comprises 15 residues. The CDR3 region is CASSYLDPGRSEQYF. CDR3 coding DNA: TGTGCCAGCAGTTATTTGGATCCGGGGAGGTCCGAGCAGTACTTC.

This clonotype was seen repeatedly, ten times or more. This rearrangement joins TRBV11-3 to TRBJ2-1, with 7 bases that match TRBD1. The CDR3 consists of 14 residues. V dropped 4 bases and J dropped 6; count of bases not matched to a gene: 6. CDR1 SGHNT and CDR2 YENEEA come from the germline V gene. CDR3 sequence (DNA): TGTGCCAGCAGCTCACAGGGGTGGGGCAATGAGCAGTTCTTC. This gives the protein CASSSQGWGNEQFF.